This TCR beta chain was retrieved from a study of shared T cell receptors in the human thymus. CDR1 and CDR2 from the germline V gene are LGHNA and YSLEER. The V end was cut by 4 bases, the J end by 5 bases, with 21 bases between. The CDR3 length is 17 residues. Measured with immunoSEQ multiplex PCR; TCRdb has only the in-frame clones, and not every one. The sample includes under 700,000 clones, approximately 80% of them seen just once. These data were also reused for a study on human thymus T cells. As reported in that work: Finnish infants who were healthy and having corrective surgery for congenital heart defects made up the donors. Surgeons resected thymus tissue during corrective heart surgery. Usage of V and J genes appeared biased in thymic and blood repertoires. Related work found strong thymic repertoire overlap between unrelated individuals.

This chain uses TRBV4-3 with TRBJ2-1, with D tentatively TRBD1 (8 bases). Sequencing used thymocytes. The clonotype comes from a boy less than two years old with a congenital heart defect. In nucleotides, the CDR3 is TGCGCCAGCAGCCCGGCAGCTGACAGGGGACTACACAATGAGCAGTTCTTC. It yields the protein CASSPAADRGLHNEQFF.